Listed below are T cell receptor beta chains from one sample, sequenced in a study of blood T cell repertoires in COVID-19. Profiling relied on immunoSEQ multiplex PCR, and the TCRdb table lists in-frame clones only, not all of them. The data show 75,000 to 100,000 clones, with 75% to 90% seen just once and roughly 1.7% held by the top ten. The specimen sequenced was peripheral blood. These receptors were obtained from a man older than 75 with acute or convalescent COVID-19. CDR3s include the opening cysteine and the closing phenylalanine or tryptophan. The D gene is left open where the match is weak. The listing skips clone size in some rows; elsewhere it reads once, few, many or a size class.

d_call	v_call	cdr3_length	clone_size	j_call	cdr3_nt	cdr3_aa
.	TRBV24-1	14	.	TRBJ2-2	TGTGCCACCAGTGACCCAGGCGTGATCGGGGAGCTGTTTTTT	CATSDPGVIGELFF
.	TRBV9	17	.	TRBJ2-3	TGTGCCAGCAGCGTAGCTTCTGGGAGACCGAGCACAGATACGCAGTATTTT	CASSVASGRPSTDTQYF
.	TRBV6-2/TRBV6-3	16	few	TRBJ2-5	TGTGCCAGCAGTTCGAGGGGACGGGGGGCTCGAGAGACCCAGTACTTC	CASSSRGRGARETQYF
.	TRBV5-4	14	.	TRBJ1-4	TGTGCCAGCAGCTCGGAGGGACGGCCCGAAAAACTGTTTTTT	CASSSEGRPEKLFF
TRBD1	TRBV4-2	15	once	TRBJ1-4	TGTGCCAGCAGCCAGGACGGGACAGAGGGTGAAAAACTGTTTTTT	CASSQDGTEGEKLFF
.	TRBV6-5	14	.	TRBJ2-2	TGTGCCAGCAAACAGGGTGGGGTCGCCGGGGAGCTGTTTTTT	CASKQGGVAGELFF
.	TRBV7-9	14	.	TRBJ1-2	TGTGCCAGCAGCTTAGCGCAGGGTCTCTATGGCTACACCTTC	CASSLAQGLYGYTF
TRBD2	TRBV2	14	.	TRBJ2-1	TGTGCCAGCATGGGGACTAGCGGGAGTAATGAGCAGTTCTTC	CASMGTSGSNEQFF
TRBD1	TRBV28	16	.	TRBJ2-7	TGTGCCAGCAGTTCTGGTCAGGGGGCAGCTTCATACGAGCAGTACTTC	CASSSGQGAASYEQYF
TRBD2	TRBV7-8	16	.	TRBJ2-1	TGTGCCAGCAGCTTTACTAGCGGGGGTTCCTACAATGAGCAGTTCTTC	CASSFTSGGSYNEQFF
TRBD2	TRBV19	16	.	TRBJ2-3	TGTGCCAGTAGTCCCGTCTTAGCGGGAGGGTCAGATACGCAGTATTTT	CASSPVLAGGSDTQYF
.	TRBV10-3	13	few	TRBJ1-6	TGTGCCATCAGTCAGGGTTATAATTCACCCCTCCACTTT	CAISQGYNSPLHF
TRBD1	TRBV28	17	.	TRBJ2-1	TGTGCCAGCAGTTTCGACCGCGGGACAGGGGGATTCGATGAGCAGTTCTTC	CASSFDRGTGGFDEQFF
TRBD2	TRBV3-1/TRBV3-2	14	.	TRBJ2-1	TGTGCCAGCAGCACCCACGGGGGGGCAGGTGAGCAGTTCTTC	CASSTHGGAGEQFF
TRBD1	TRBV5-3	14	.	TRBJ1-5	TGTGCCAGAAGCTTGGTACAGGGGAATCAGCCCCAGCATTTT	CARSLVQGNQPQHF
.	TRBV10-3	13	.	TRBJ2-1	TGTGCCATCAGTGACCTAGAGCGGGCTGAGCAGTTCTTC	CAISDLERAEQFF
.	TRBV7-8	19	.	TRBJ2-1	TGTGCCAGCAGCTTAGAGGCCCTGTCTAGACCTTTGGAGTACAATGAGCAGTTCTTC	CASSLEALSRPLEYNEQFF
TRBD1	TRBV27	15	.	TRBJ1-5	TGTGCCAGCATCATAGGGACAGGAAGCCATCAGCCCCAGCATTTT	CASIIGTGSHQPQHF
.	TRBV27	12	.	TRBJ2-7	TGTGCCAGCAGTTCGGCCTCAGGAGAGCAGTACTTC	CASSSASGEQYF
TRBD1	TRBV19	15	.	TRBJ2-1	TGTGCCAGTAGTATGAGGGGGCCAGCCTACAATGAGCAGTTCTTC	CASSMRGPAYNEQFF
.	TRBV9	16	.	TRBJ2-3	TGTGCCAGCAGCGTAGCTACAGGGATGCCCACAGATACGCAGTATTTT	CASSVATGMPTDTQYF
.	TRBV29-1	12	few	TRBJ2-7	TGCAGCGTTCGGGTCGGAGCCTACGAGCAGTACTTC	CSVRVGAYEQYF
.	TRBV4-2	16	.	TRBJ1-4	TGTGCCAGCAGCCAACCTTCGGAGGGCCCTAATGAAAAACTGTTTTTT	CASSQPSEGPNEKLFF
.	TRBV6-1	18	.	TRBJ1-1	TGTGCCAGCAGTGAAGCGGGGAGGGTTTGGGGGTTGAACACTGAAGCTTTCTTT	CASSEAGRVWGLNTEAFF
.	TRBV27	13	once	TRBJ1-5	TGTGCCAGCAGTGGACAGATAAATCAGCCCCAGCATTTT	CASSGQINQPQHF
.	TRBV19	15	.	TRBJ1-1	TGTGCCAGTTCCCAAGGGGCCGGGGGACGGACTGAAGCTTTCTTT	CASSQGAGGRTEAFF
TRBD2	TRBV30	15	.	TRBJ2-1	TGTGCCTGGAGTGTAGCCGGACTAGCAGATAATGAGCAGTTCTTC	CAWSVAGLADNEQFF
.	TRBV5-4	14	few	TRBJ1-1	TGTGCCAGCAGCTTGGCCGGACAGCCCACTGAAGCTTTCTTT	CASSLAGQPTEAFF
.	TRBV11-2	16	.	TRBJ2-1	TGTGCCAGCAGGCGACTATCCGGGACTTCCTACAATGAGCAGTTCTTC	CASRRLSGTSYNEQFF
TRBD2	TRBV7-2	13	few	TRBJ2-7	TGTGCCAGCAGCTCGTTAGCGGGCTACGAGCAGTACTTC	CASSSLAGYEQYF
.	TRBV18	14	.	TRBJ2-5	TGTGCCAGCTCACCACTTTCGGGAGCGGAGACCCAGTACTTC	CASSPLSGAETQYF
TRBD1	TRBV10-3	15	.	TRBJ2-2	TGTGCCATCACACCCGACAGGGGGGACACCGGGGAGCTGTTTTTT	CAITPDRGDTGELFF
TRBD2	TRBV9	13	.	TRBJ2-1	TGTGCCAGCAGCTCCCGGACTAGTCATGAGCAGTTCTTC	CASSSRTSHEQFF
TRBD1	TRBV11-2	16	.	TRBJ1-2	TGTGCCAGCAGCGCGGACAGGGGGAGAGCTAACTATGGCTACACCTTC	CASSADRGRANYGYTF
.	TRBV28	19	.	TRBJ2-3	TGTGCCAGCAGTTCCCTCGTAGTCCGGAGAGGAAGTAGCACAGATACGCAGTATTTT	CASSSLVVRRGSSTDTQYF
.	TRBV6-2/TRBV6-3	12	.	TRBJ2-7	TGTGCCAGCAGTGGGGGACTGTACGAGCAGTACTTC	CASSGGLYEQYF
TRBD1	TRBV5-8	14	few	TRBJ1-2	TGTGCCAGCAGCCCCGGGACAGGGTCGGATGGCTACACCTTC	CASSPGTGSDGYTF
TRBD1	TRBV6-5	14	few	TRBJ2-7	TGTGCCAGCAGGCTGGACAGGGGGCCCTACGAGCAGTACTTC	CASRLDRGPYEQYF
TRBD2	TRBV27	14	few	TRBJ2-7	TGTGCCAGCAGTTCGACTAGCGGGAGCTTAAAGCAGTACTTC	CASSSTSGSLKQYF
.	TRBV7-2	15	.	TRBJ2-3	TGTGCCAGCGGCCCCGCGGGGCGGGACACAGATACGCAGTATTTT	CASGPAGRDTDTQYF
TRBD2	TRBV6-1	17	.	TRBJ2-1	TGTGCCAGCAGTGAACGCCCAGGACTAGCGGGAGTTCGTGAGCAGTTCTTC	CASSERPGLAGVREQFF
.	TRBV5-4	13	.	TRBJ2-7	TGTGCCAGCAGTCGGGAGACTTCCTACGAGCAGTACTTC	CASSRETSYEQYF
TRBD1	TRBV6-5	13	.	TRBJ1-5	TGTGCCAGCAGTACAGGGGGCCCCCTGTCCCAGCATTTT	CASSTGGPLSQHF
.	TRBV21-1	14	.	TRBJ1-5	TGTGCCAGCAGCAAAGGGGAGGGGCATCAGCCCCAGCATTTT	CASSKGEGHQPQHF
TRBD1	TRBV29-1	13	once	TRBJ1-4	TGCAGCGTTGAAGGACAGGGGTCTGAAAAACTGTTTTTT	CSVEGQGSEKLFF
.	TRBV19	18	.	TRBJ2-3	TGTGCCAGTAGTCCCTACTTCGGCGGGGGCGGACTCGGAGATACGCAGTATTTT	CASSPYFGGGGLGDTQYF
TRBD1	TRBV7-6	15	.	TRBJ1-5	TGTGCCAGCAGCGCGGGGACAGGGGTAGGGCAGCCCCAGCATTTT	CASSAGTGVGQPQHF
.	TRBV9	15	.	TRBJ2-3	TGTGCCAGCAGCGTAGTGAGCGGGAGCACAGATACGCAGTATTTT	CASSVVSGSTDTQYF
TRBD2	TRBV7-7	15	.	TRBJ2-5	TGTGCTAGCAGCTTAGAAGCGGGAGGGCCAGAGACCCAGTACTTC	CASSLEAGGPETQYF
TRBD1	TRBV30	13	.	TRBJ1-6	TGTGCCTCTAACAGGGGGCGCGATTCACCCCTCCACTTT	CASNRGRDSPLHF
.	TRBV24-1	16	.	TRBJ2-3	TGTGCCACCAGTGACATAGACACCTCTAGCACAGATACGCAGTATTTT	CATSDIDTSSTDTQYF
TRBD1	TRBV7-2	13	.	TRBJ1-1	TGTGCCAGCAGCGCGACAGGGGGCATGAGGGCTTTCTTT	CASSATGGMRAFF